This record looks at one TCR beta chain sequence and its context. Antigen: not known. The protocol was immunoSEQ multiplex PCR, while the TCRdb copy is restricted to in-frame clones and leaves out a portion. The profile shows 20,000 to 25,000 clones, approximately 90% of them singletons. The sample comes from a study of chemoradiotherapy in HPV16-positive cancers. General study results and limits: During treatment, candidate HPV-specific clones and E7-related motifs expanded in tumor. HPV-specific T cells were functionally defined from only two HPV16-positive patients.

Germline CDR1 MNHNS, CDR2 SASEGT. This CDR3 is built from 15 residues. Trimming shortened V by 6 bases and J by 2 bases, and 17 bases separated the two germline ends. This receptor was obtained from a human donor with HPV-associated anogenital cancer. This rearrangement joins TRBV6-1 to TRBJ2-7, with a possible D match to TRBD1 (6 bases). The sample consisted of blood, taken from a patient who underwent chemoradiotherapy. CDR3 sequence: CASRGNTGPTYEQYV. The CDR3 DNA reads TGTGCCAGCAGGGGAAATACAGGGCCAACCTACGAGCAGTACGTC.